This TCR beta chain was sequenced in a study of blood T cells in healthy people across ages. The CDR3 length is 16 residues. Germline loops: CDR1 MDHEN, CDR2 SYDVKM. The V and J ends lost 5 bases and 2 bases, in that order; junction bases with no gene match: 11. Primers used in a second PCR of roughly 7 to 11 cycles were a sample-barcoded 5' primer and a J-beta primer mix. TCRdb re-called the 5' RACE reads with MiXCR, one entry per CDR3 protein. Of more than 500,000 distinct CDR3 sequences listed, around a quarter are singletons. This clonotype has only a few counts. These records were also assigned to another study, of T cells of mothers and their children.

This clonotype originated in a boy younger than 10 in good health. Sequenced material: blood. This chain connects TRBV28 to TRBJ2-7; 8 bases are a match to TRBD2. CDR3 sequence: CASSPNSGTLTYEQYF. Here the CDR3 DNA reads TGTGCCAGCAGTCCAAATAGCGGGACTCTTACCTACGAGCAGTACTTC. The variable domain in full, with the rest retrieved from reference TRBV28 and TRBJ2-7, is DVKVTQSSRYLVKRTGEKVFLECVQDMDHENMFWYRQDPGLGLRLIYFSYDVKMKEKGDIPEGYSVSREKKERFSLILESASTNQTSMYLCASSPNSGTLTYEQYFGPGTRLTVT.